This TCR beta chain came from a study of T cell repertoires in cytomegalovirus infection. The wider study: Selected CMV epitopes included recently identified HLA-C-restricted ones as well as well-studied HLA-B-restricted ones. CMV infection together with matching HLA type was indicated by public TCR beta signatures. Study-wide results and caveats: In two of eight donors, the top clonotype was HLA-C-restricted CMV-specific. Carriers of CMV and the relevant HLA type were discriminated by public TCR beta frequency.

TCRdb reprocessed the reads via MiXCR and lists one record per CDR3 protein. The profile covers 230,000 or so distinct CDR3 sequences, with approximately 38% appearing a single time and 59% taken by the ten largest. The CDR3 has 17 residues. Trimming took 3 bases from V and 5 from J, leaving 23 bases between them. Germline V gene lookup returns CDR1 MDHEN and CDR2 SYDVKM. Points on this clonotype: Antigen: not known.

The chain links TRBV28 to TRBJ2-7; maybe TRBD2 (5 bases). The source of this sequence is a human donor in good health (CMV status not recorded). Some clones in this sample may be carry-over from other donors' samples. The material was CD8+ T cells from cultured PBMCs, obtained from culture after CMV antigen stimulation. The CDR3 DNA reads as TGTGCCAGCAGTTTGTTCAACCCGGGATTCGAAGGGCACGAGCAGTACTTC. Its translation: CASSLFNPGFEGHEQYF.